The T cell receptor (beta chain) described here comes from a study of molecular identifiers for immune sequencing clone quantification. In TCRdb, the PCR reads were re-called with MiXCR into one record per CDR3 protein. This sample has about 640,000 distinct CDR3 sequences; about 20% occur once, and the top ten carry 0.85%. Ten or more counts support this clonotype. Per germline, CDR1 MNHNS and CDR2 SASEGT. V was shortened by 6 bases and J by 10 bases, with 14 bases between the two germline ends. There are 12 residues in the CDR3. Every naive CD8 library was made from between about 18,000 and 1,100,000 sorted cells with 10%, 30% or 50% RNA.

The sample taken for sequencing was naive CD8+ T cells from blood, with Jurkat cell RNA spiked in. Subset noted: FACS-sorted CD8+CD4-CCR7+CD45RA+ naive T cells. The origin of this receptor is a human donor in good health. Some libraries in this study had Jurkat cell RNA spiked in. V is TRBV6-1 and J is TRBJ2-3; D remains ambiguous. In DNA, the CDR3 is TGTGCCAGCAGAGTACCGCAACTATCGCAGTATTTT. Translated: CASRVPQLSQYF.